These 30 T cell receptor beta chains were all obtained from the same sample, sequenced in a study of CD8 T cells in Susac syndrome. The RNA input was 0.5 to 1 ug, and it was reverse transcribed with random hexamers. TCRdb recomputed calls from the immunoSEQ multiplex PCR reads with MiXCR, one row per CDR3 protein. This table has 100,000 to 150,000 distinct CDR3 sequences, about 95% appearing once. What was sequenced was CD4+ T cells from PBMCs. These TCRs come from a human donor in good health.

This chain uses TRBV9 with TRBJ2-5, with D tentatively TRBD2 (5 bases). Deletions cut 3 bases from V and 2 bases from J, with 11 bases between. CDR3 length: 14 residues. Germline CDR1 is SGDLS and CDR2 is YYNGEE. This CDR3 is CASSEIGKQETQYF. The CDR3 DNA reads TGTGCCAGCAGCGAAATCGGGAAGCAAGAGACCCAGTACTTC.

The chain joins TRBV3-1 to TRBJ1-3, with D perhaps matching TRBD1 (6 bases). The V gene lost 0 bases and the J gene lost 4 bases, with 16 bases spanning the gap. The CDR3 is made up of 17 amino acids. Germline V CDR1 and CDR2: LGHDT, YNNKEL (reference sequence). CDR3 protein: CASSQDIWGQAGNTIYF. CDR3 bases: TGTGCCAGCAGCCAAGACATTTGGGGGCAAGCAGGAAACACCATATATTTT.

This CDR3 reads CASSGTGGAYEQYF. CDR3 nucleotides: TGTGCCAGTAGTGGGACAGGGGGGGCCTACGAGCAGTACTTC. The rearrangement joins TRBV19 to TRBJ2-7; 11 bases agree with TRBD1. Per germline, CDR1 LNHDA and CDR2 SQIVND (reference sequence). V gave up 5 bases and J gave up 2 bases; unmatched junction bases: 2. The CDR3 loop spans 14 amino acids.

The chain combines TRBV6-5 with TRBJ1-1; D gene unclear. The CDR3 is made up of 11 amino acids. Trimming removed 5 bases at V and 3 bases at J, with 4 bases between. The germline V gene encodes CDR1 MNHEY and CDR2 SVGAGI. The CDR3 region is CASSMDTEAFF. The CDR3 nucleotides read TGTGCCAGCAGTATGGACACTGAAGCTTTCTTT.

The gene calls are TRBV7-9 and TRBJ2-3; 9 bases fit TRBD2. The CDR3 extends over 14 amino acids. CDR1 and CDR2 (germline): SEHNR, FQNEAQ (reference sequence). Trimming removed 5 bases from V and 4 bases from J; junction bases left unmatched: 4. The CDR3 reads CASSRSGSPDTQYF. The CDR3 coding sequence is TGTGCCAGCAGCCGTAGCGGGAGTCCAGATACGCAGTATTTT.

J is TRBJ2-3 and V is TRBV3-1; 9 positions agree with TRBD2. The CDR3 loop spans 15 amino acids. Trimming at V came to 6 bases and at J to 4 bases, leaving 8 bases not matched to a gene. The germline V gene has CDR1 LGHDT and CDR2 YNNKEL (reference sequence). In DNA, the CDR3 is TGTGCCAGCAGTACGCGGGAGGGCCGGCCAGATACGCAGTATTTT. Its translation: CASSTREGRPDTQYF.

The CDR3 region is CAISRESEQYF. The CDR3 region has the DNA TGTGCCATCAGCCGAGAGTCCGAGCAGTACTTC. The chain couples TRBV10-3 to TRBJ2-7, with D hard to call. V gave up 6 bases and J gave up 6 bases, with 9 bases separating them. Germline loops: CDR1 ENHRY, CDR2 SYGVKD. The CDR3 totals 11 residues.

V is TRBV7-2 and J is TRBJ2-5; weak D call: TRBD2 (5 bases). Germline V gene sequence: CDR1 SGHTA, CDR2 FQGNSA. This CDR3 comprises 14 residues. V was shortened by 4 bases and J by 4 bases, with 13 bases between the two germline ends. CDR3 residues: CASSSRRGSETQYF. CDR3 in DNA: TGTGCCAGCAGCTCCCGTCGGGGTTCAGAGACCCAGTACTTC.

This clonotype was recorded once. The chain employs TRBV29-1 and TRBJ1-2, with D tentatively TRBD1 (5 bases). V lost 5 bases to trimming and J lost 4 bases, with 11 bases between them. Germline V gene sequence: CDR1 SQVTM, CDR2 ANQGSEA. The CDR3 is 12 amino acids. The CDR3 reads CSVPDGTYGYTF. The CDR3, as DNA: TGCAGCGTTCCAGACGGGACCTATGGCTACACCTTC. The full variable domain, with the rest looked up from reference TRBV29-1 and TRBJ1-2, is SAVISQKPSRDICQRGTSLTIQCQVDSQVTMMFWYRQQPGQSLTLIATANQGSEATYESGFVIDKFPISRPNLTFSTLTVSNMSPEDSSIYLCSVPDGTYGYTFGSGTRLTVV.

This chain links TRBV28 with TRBJ1-1, with D unclear. V was clipped by 7 bases and J by 1 base, with 10 bases between them. The V gene's germline CDR1 is MDHEN and CDR2 SYDVKM. The CDR3 has 13 residues. The CDR3 loop reads CASILHSNTEAFF. CDR3 in DNA: TGTGCCAGCATCCTACATTCGAACACTGAAGCTTTCTTT.

The V gene is TRBV5-1, the J gene TRBJ2-2; no definite D call. Germline lookup yields CDR1 SGHRS and CDR2 YFSETQ. The V end lost 0 bases, the J end lost 4 bases, and 10 bases lay between the germline ends. The CDR3 has 15 residues. CDR3 nucleotides: TGCGCCAGCAGCTTGGTCCAGGCGACCACCGGGGAGCTGTTTTTT. Amino acid sequence: CASSLVQATTGELFF.

This clonotype has a single count. The chain uses TRBV24-1 and TRBJ2-1; D is uncertain. This CDR3 has 15 amino acids. Germline CDR1 reads KGHDR; CDR2 reads SFDVKD. Deletions cut 5 bases from V and 0 bases from J, with 10 bases between. CDR3 region: CATSGRKSSYNEQFF. The CDR3 nucleotides read TGTGCCACCAGTGGCCGGAAGAGCTCCTACAATGAGCAGTTCTTC.

The V gene is TRBV11-2, the J gene TRBJ2-4; no definite D call. V was shortened by 5 bases and J by 0 bases, with 17 bases between the two germline ends. This CDR3 has 17 residues. Germline assignment: CDR1 SGHAT and CDR2 FQNNGV. Here the CDR3 DNA reads TGTGCCAGCAGCCTCTCCGTGTTGGATTTAGCCAAAAACATTCAGTACTTC. It translates to CASSLSVLDLAKNIQYF.

The chain recombines TRBV20-1 with TRBJ1-4; no clear D. Germline V gene lookup returns CDR1 DFQATT and CDR2 SNEGSKA (reference sequence). CDR3 size: 14 residues. V was trimmed by 3 bases and J by 0 bases, leaving 8 bases between them. Here the CDR3 DNA reads TGCAGTGCTAGCCCCAGGACAACTAATGAAAAACTGTTTTTT. Protein: CSASPRTTNEKLFF.

The genes are TRBV19 and TRBJ1-2; a weak D match, TRBD1 (6 bases). V shed 6 bases and J shed 1 base, with 15 bases lying between them. This CDR3 region has 15 residues. In germline, CDR1 is LNHDA, CDR2 SQIVND (reference sequence). CDR3 amino acids: CASRPGGQINYGYTF. DNA for the CDR3: TGTGCCAGTAGACCCGGCGGACAGATTAACTATGGCTACACCTTC.

This chain uses TRBV29-1 with TRBJ2-1; the match to TRBD1 covers 10 bases. Germline V gene sequence: CDR1 SQVTM, CDR2 ANQGSEA. This CDR3 has 12 residues. The V and J ends lost 6 bases and 8 bases, in that order; junction bases with no gene match: 4. The CDR3: CSVETGGDEQFF. In nucleotides, the CDR3 is TGCAGCGTAGAGACAGGGGGCGATGAGCAGTTCTTC.

This sequence joins TRBV3-1 and TRBJ1-2; D is undetermined. Germline V gives CDR1 LGHDT, CDR2 YNNKEL (reference sequence). Trimming stripped 4 bases from V and 7 bases from J, with 10 bases between. The CDR3 has 12 amino acids. CDR3 sequence reads: CASSREASGYTF. The CDR3 DNA reads as TGTGCCAGCAGCCGAGAGGCGTCTGGCTACACCTTC.

The chain is built from TRBV28 and TRBJ2-7, with a possible D match to TRBD1 (6 bases). Trimming shortened V by 3 bases and J by 4 bases, and 16 bases separated the two germline ends. The CDR3 is made up of 15 amino acids. Germline lookup yields CDR1 MDHEN and CDR2 SYDVKM. CDR3 in DNA: TGTGCCAGCAGTTTTCCCCTGACAGGACGGTACGAGCAGTACTTC. This codes for CASSFPLTGRYEQYF.

The chain is built from TRBV6-2 or TRBV6-3 and TRBJ2-3; 10 bases line up with TRBD2. V trimming: 9 bases; J trimming: 2 bases; junction bases outside the gene matches: 5. In germline, CDR1 is MNHEY, CDR2 SVGEGT. The CDR3 has 14 residues. CDR3 in amino acids: CASALAGITDTQYF. Here the CDR3 DNA reads TGTGCCAGTGCACTAGCGGGGATCACAGATACGCAGTATTTT.

The CDR3 DNA follows: TGCAGTGCTACCGAACCCTTAGCGGATTACGAGCAGTACTTC. The encoded protein is CSATEPLADYEQYF. J is TRBJ2-7 and V is TRBV20-1, with D tentatively TRBD2 (6 bases). The CDR3 runs to 14 residues. V was trimmed by 4 bases and J by 4 bases, leaving 17 bases between them. Germline-derived CDR1 and CDR2 are DFQATT and SNEGSKA (reference sequence).

The J gene is TRBJ1-1, the V gene TRBV18, with 10 bases fitting TRBD1. J gave up 3 bases and V 5 bases, and 0 bases lay outside the gene matches. This CDR3 contains 13 residues. Germline V gene data show CDR1 as KGHSH and CDR2 as LQKENI. The CDR3 reads CASSGTGDTEAFF. DNA for the CDR3: TGTGCCAGCTCAGGGACAGGGGACACTGAAGCTTTCTTT.

This chain's CDR3 is CASSPGQGHEQYF. CDR3 DNA sequence: TGTGCCAGCTCACCGGGACAGGGTCACGAGCAGTACTTC. V gene TRBV18 combines with J gene TRBJ2-7; TRBD1 aligns across 9 bases. The CDR3 covers 13 residues. The V and J ends lost 3 bases and 5 bases, in that order; junction bases with no gene match: 2. Germline values: CDR1 KGHSH, CDR2 LQKENI.

The chain is built from TRBV9 and TRBJ1-2; D call uncertain. V shed 0 bases and J shed 6 bases, with 15 bases lying between them. The length of the CDR3 is 15 residues. Germline V gene data show CDR1 as SGDLS and CDR2 as YYNGEE. CDR3 DNA: TGTGCCAGCAGCGTAGTGGGTGGGTCCTTCGATGGCTACACCTTC. Amino acids: CASSVVGGSFDGYTF.

This chain joins TRBV6-1 and TRBJ2-7; 7 bases map to TRBD2. The CDR3 is 15 amino acids. Germline V lookup: CDR1 MNHNS, CDR2 SASEGT. Losses at the gene ends were 7 bases for V and 0 bases for J; bases not matched to a gene: 9. CDR3 in amino acids: CASTSSGVSSYEQYF. DNA of the CDR3: TGTGCCAGCACCTCTAGCGGAGTCAGCTCCTACGAGCAGTACTTC.

This chain connects TRBV5-1 to TRBJ2-5; D might be TRBD1 or TRBD2, each matching 5 bases. The CDR3 contains 14 residues. Per germline, CDR1 SGHRS and CDR2 YFSETQ. V lost 0 bases to trimming and J lost 7 bases, with 13 bases between them. The CDR3 reads CASSLEQAAGTQYF. CDR3 DNA sequence: TGCGCCAGCAGCTTGGAACAGGCGGCGGGGACCCAGTACTTC.

This sequence joins TRBV6-5 and TRBJ2-7; 7 bases are a match to TRBD2. The V and J ends lost 4 bases and 0 bases, in that order; junction bases with no gene match: 6. The CDR3 runs 15 residues. The V gene's germline CDR1 is MNHEY and CDR2 SVGAGI. Here the CDR3 reads CASSSTGGSSYEQYF. As DNA, the CDR3 is TGTGCCAGCAGTTCCACGGGGGGTAGCTCCTACGAGCAGTACTTC.

The rearrangement joins TRBV7-9 to TRBJ2-5, with D tentatively TRBD1 (6 bases). Trimming shortened V by 2 bases and J by 3 bases, and 10 bases separated the two germline ends. The germline gives CDR1 SEHNR, CDR2 FQNEAQ (reference sequence). The CDR3 sequence is 14 residues long. CDR3 nucleotides: TGTGCCAGCAGCTTACTGACAGGCGAAGAGACCCAGTACTTC. It yields the protein CASSLLTGEETQYF.

The rearrangement uses TRBV3-1 and TRBJ2-4, with TRBD2 identical over 11 bases. V gave up 4 bases and J gave up 6 bases; unmatched junction bases: 5. Germline loops: CDR1 LGHDT, CDR2 YNNKEL (reference sequence). This CDR3 comprises 15 residues. The CDR3 DNA follows: TGTGCCAGCAGCCTGTCCGGGACTAGCGGAAACATTCAGTACTTC. Translation: CASSLSGTSGNIQYF. Full variable domain (remainder filled in from reference TRBV3-1 and TRBJ2-4): DTAVSQTPKYLVTQMGNDKSIKCEQNLGHDTMYWYKQDSKKFLKIMFSYNNKELIINETVPNRFSPKSPDKAHLNLHINSLELGDSAVYFCASSLSGTSGNIQYFGAGTRLSVL.

The V and J genes are TRBV20-1 and TRBJ2-5, with 7 nucleotides matching TRBD1. Germline assignment: CDR1 DFQATT and CDR2 SNEGSKA (reference sequence). CDR3 length equals 14 residues. With V trimmed by 3 bases and J by 5 bases, 9 bases remained unmatched. DNA of the CDR3: TGCAGTGCTAGCCCGACAGGGCCACGGGAGACCCAGTACTTC. Its translation is CSASPTGPRETQYF.

On this clonotype: Because the CDR3's place on the DNA is in doubt, the DNA is left out and the CDR3 is given as listed by TCRdb. The V and J genes are TRBV23-1 and TRBJ2-2; the D call TRBD1 from the table was never checked on the DNA. TRBV23-1 is labeled an ORF, and its function is uncertain. The CDR3 spans 16 residues, counting both ends. This chain's CDR3 is CASSQSNGRGPGSCFF.